This is a list of T cell receptor beta chains from one sample in a study of blood T cell repertoires in COVID-19. Profiling relied on immunoSEQ multiplex PCR, and the TCRdb table lists in-frame clones only, not all of them. The sample lists 310,000 or so clones, over 70% occurring once. Material for sequencing was peripheral blood. All receptors derive from a woman aged 45-65 years with acute or convalescent COVID-19. Both conserved end residues are part of each CDR3. D genes are given only for firm matches. Size is omitted from some rows. Given values are once, few, many or a class for expanded clones.

j_call clone_size d_call v_call cdr3_nt cdr3_aa
TRBJ1-2 few - TRBV2 TGTGCCAGCCGGAGGGGGGGCGCAGACTATGGCTACACCTTC CASRRGGADYGYTF
TRBJ2-2 - TRBD2 TRBV7-7 TGTGCCAGCAGTCTCCATAGCGGGGAGAACACCGGGGAGCTGTTTTTT CASSLHSGENTGELFF
TRBJ1-3 - - TRBV6-6 TGTGCCAGCAGCCGCGACACCTCCTCTGGAAACACCATATATTTT CASSRDTSSGNTIYF
TRBJ2-1 - TRBD2 TRBV4-2 TGTGCCAGCAGCCAAGAGTCTAGCGGGAGAGAAGAGCAGTTCTTC CASSQESSGREEQFF
TRBJ1-3 once - TRBV5-5 TGTGCCAGCAGCTCTTCGCTGGACAGTTACTCTGGAAACACCATATATTTT CASSSSLDSYSGNTIYF
TRBJ1-1 - TRBD1 TRBV7-3 TGTGCCAGCAGCTCACAGGGGACTGAAGCTTTCTTT CASSSQGTEAFF
TRBJ1-5 - TRBD1 TRBV19 TGTGCCAGTAGTATAACAGGGGGCAATCAGCCCCAGCATTTT CASSITGGNQPQHF
TRBJ1-1 - - TRBV10-3 TGTGCCATCAGTGAGTTTCGGGAGGGAGCTTTCTTT CAISEFREGAFF
TRBJ2-5 few - TRBV20-1 TGCAGTCCGTGGGCCGTTGAGACCCAGTACTTC CSPWAVETQYF
TRBJ1-1 - - TRBV3-1/TRBV3-2 TGTGCCAGCAGCCTTCCCGACAGGAACACTGAAGCTTTCTTT CASSLPDRNTEAFF
TRBJ1-2 - - TRBV5-8 TGTGCCAGCATCCCGGGGGGGACGTCCTGGGGCTACACCTTC CASIPGGTSWGYTF
TRBJ1-4 - - TRBV29-1 TGCAGCGTTGGCCAGGGAAACGAAAAACTGTTTTTT CSVGQGNEKLFF
TRBJ1-5 - - TRBV12-3/TRBV12-4 TGTGCCAGCAGTCCGATTTACAGGGACCAGCATTTT CASSPIYRDQHF
TRBJ2-7 - - TRBV30 TGTGCCTGGACCATGACGGGGTACGAGCAGTACTTC CAWTMTGYEQYF
TRBJ2-5 - TRBD2 TRBV18 TGTGCCAGCTCGCGGACTAGCGAGGAGACCCAGTACTTC CASSRTSEETQYF
TRBJ1-2 - TRBD1 TRBV18 TGTGCCAGCTCGCTTGAAAGGACAGGCTATGGCTACACCTTC CASSLERTGYGYTF
TRBJ2-3 - TRBD2 TRBV11-3 TGTGCCAGCAGCTTAGCTTCAGGACTAGCGGGGGCTGATACGCAGTATTTT CASSLASGLAGADTQYF
TRBJ1-5 - - TRBV5-1 TGCGCCAGCAGCTTGACAGGGAACAATCAGCCCCAGCATTTT CASSLTGNNQPQHF